The T cell receptor beta chain under discussion was sequenced for a study of cytomegalovirus exposure and HLA in healthy donors. Researchers ran the PCR with 60 Vbeta and 13 Jbeta primers. Generated by immunoSEQ multiplex PCR, the TCRdb table keeps only in-frame clones and is missing some. There are roughly 140,000 clones in the sample; about 75% occur only once, and 1.5% to 2% lies in the top ten. Material: PBMCs. The sequence was obtained from a woman aged 25 to 39 in good health and CMV-seronegative.

DNA of the CDR3: TGTGCCAGCATTCGAATCGGGACAGCCTCTGGAAACACCATATATTTT. Amino acid sequence: CASIRIGTASGNTIYF. The rearrangement uses TRBV28 and TRBJ1-3, with 7 positions matching TRBD1. There are 16 residues in the CDR3. Germline CDR1 and CDR2: MDHEN and SYDVKM. V dropped 7 bases and J dropped 0; count of bases not matched to a gene: 9.